Following are 12 T cell receptor beta chains from one sample sequenced in a study of blood T cell repertoires in COVID-19. Profiling relied on immunoSEQ multiplex PCR, and the TCRdb table lists in-frame clones only, not all of them. In the table there are roughly 80,000 clones, approximately 93% of which are singletons. Source material: peripheral blood. The receptors stem from a man aged 50 or older with COVID-19, enrolled during active disease.

This clone was seen only a few times. The CDR3 nucleotides read TGCGCCAGCAGCGCCGGACTAGCGGGAGGGCCGGGAGATACGCAGTATTTT. Translating gives CASSAGLAGGPGDTQYF. This chain uses TRBV4-3 with TRBJ2-3, with TRBD2 identical over 15 bases. The CDR3 is 17 residues long. Germline values: CDR1 LGHNA, CDR2 YSLEER. The V segment lost 5 bases and the J segment 5 bases; nucleotides outside the gene matches: 8.

This rearrangement joins TRBV10-3 to TRBJ1-2, with D perhaps matching TRBD1 (5 bases). V lost 8 bases and J 4 bases, leaving 14 bases between the germline ends. The germline V gene encodes CDR1 ENHRY and CDR2 SYGVKD. The CDR3 runs to 13 residues. CDR3 DNA sequence: TGTGCCATCTCCCCTATGGGGGGCTATGGCTACACCTTC. Its translation is CAISPMGGYGYTF.

Here the CDR3 reads CASSPGTSGRDTQYF. CDR3 DNA sequence: TGTGCCAGCAGTCCCGGGACTAGCGGGAGGGATACGCAGTATTTT. The gene calls are TRBV3-1 (or the pseudogene TRBV3-2) and TRBJ2-3, with 15 bases identical to TRBD2. The CDR3 spans 15 residues. The germline CDR1 and CDR2 sequences are LGHDT and YNNKEL (reference sequence). The V and J ends lost 6 bases and 6 bases, in that order; junction bases with no gene match: 4.

The genes are TRBV10-1 and TRBJ2-7; 9 bases are a match to TRBD1. Germline V CDR1 and CDR2: WNHNN, SYGVQD (reference sequence). Germline trimming cut 3 bases from V and 0 bases from J; bases unmatched to any gene: 3. This CDR3 has 15 residues. The CDR3 loop reads CASSDGTGSSYEQYF. The CDR3, as DNA: TGCGCCAGCAGTGACGGGACAGGGAGCTCCTACGAGCAGTACTTC.

The rearrangement joins TRBV3-1 (or the pseudogene TRBV3-2) to TRBJ2-1; 7 nucleotides agree with TRBD2. Germline CDR1 is LGHDT and CDR2 is YNNKEL (reference sequence). The CDR3 is made up of 14 amino acids. The V gene end was trimmed by 2 bases and the J gene end by 9 bases; junction bases not matched to a gene: 7. The CDR3 is CASSQREGVGEQFF. CDR3 DNA sequence: TGTGCCAGCAGCCAAAGGGAGGGAGTGGGTGAGCAGTTCTTC.

This clone was seen just once. The genes are TRBV29-1 and TRBJ2-1; D perhaps matches TRBD2 (5 bases). Trimming took off 2 bases at V and 0 bases at J, with 8 bases between the two ends. CDR1 and CDR2 (germline): SQVTM, ANQGSEA. The CDR3 has 14 amino acids. The CDR3 nucleotides read TGCAGCGTTGAACGGGGAAGCTCCTACAATGAGCAGTTCTTC. Translation gives CSVERGSSYNEQFF.

This chain links TRBV2 with TRBJ2-3; 15 nucleotides match TRBD2. From germline, CDR1 is SNHLY and CDR2 FYNNEI. The junction had 9 bases not matched to a gene; V was cut back by 6 bases and J by 2 bases. This CDR3 region has 18 residues. CDR3 bases: TGTGCCAGCAGCCGGACTAGCGGGAGGGCATGGGTCACAGATACGCAGTATTTT. It specifies CASSRTSGRAWVTDTQYF.

The chain links TRBV28 to TRBJ2-7; D gene unclear. CDR1 MDHEN and CDR2 SYDVKM come from the germline V gene. V lost 7 bases and J lost 2, with 15 bases in between. The CDR3 runs to 14 residues. The CDR3 coding sequence is TGTGCCAGCACTTCCGGTTCCCCTACCTACGAGCAGTACTTC. This translates into CASTSGSPTYEQYF.

The V call is TRBV7-3, the J call TRBJ2-1; TRBD1 agrees at 7 bases. The V and J ends lost 5 bases and 6 bases, in that order; junction bases with no gene match: 7. This CDR3 is 14 amino acids long. Germline CDR1 and CDR2: SGHTA and FQGTGA. CDR3 DNA sequence: TGTGCCAGCAGCCCCGGACAGGCCGGCAATGAGCAGTTCTTC. This codes for CASSPGQAGNEQFF.

The chain has TRBV18 and TRBJ2-7; TRBD2 is a possible D gene (6 bases). The germline V and J ends were trimmed by 5 bases and 6 bases, with 14 bases remaining between them. The CDR3 length is 13 residues. Per the germline V gene, CDR1 is KGHSH and CDR2 is LQKENI. The CDR3 spells CASSATTGGEQYV. DNA for the CDR3: TGTGCCAGCTCAGCAACTACCGGGGGCGAGCAGTACGTC.

The rearrangement uses TRBV3-1 (or the pseudogene TRBV3-2) and TRBJ2-2; 8 positions agree with TRBD2. There are 17 residues in the CDR3. Trimming took 2 bases from V and 0 from J; bases not matched to a gene: 5. Looked up from germline, CDR1 is LGHDT and CDR2 is YNNKEL (reference sequence). CDR3 region: CASSQTPGLANTGELFF. The CDR3 DNA is TGTGCCAGCAGCCAAACACCGGGACTAGCGAACACCGGGGAGCTGTTTTTT.

J is TRBJ1-6 and V is TRBV2, with D perhaps matching TRBD1 (6 bases). The CDR3 contains 13 residues. The germline gives CDR1 SNHLY, CDR2 FYNNEI. The V and J ends lost 3 bases and 10 bases respectively, with 10 bases between them. CDR3 region: CASSEGAESPLHF. As DNA, the CDR3 is TGTGCCAGCAGTGAGGGGGCCGAATCACCCCTCCACTTT.